This T cell receptor beta chain was documented in a study of blood T cell repertoires in COVID-19. Overall study context: Both acute and convalescent COVID-19 samples were obtained from the United States, Italy and Spain. T cells, B-cell-depleted T cells, or PBMCs provided the cDNA or gDNA that served as material.

In germline, CDR1 is SGHRS, CDR2 YFSETQ. Trimming shortened V by 0 bases and J by 1 base, and 7 bases separated the two germline ends. The CDR3 is 14 residues long. Per the study methods: Estimates of nucleated cell counts were drawn from the amplification of reference gene primers. Sequencing was performed with immunoSEQ multiplex PCR; in TCRdb, only in-frame clones are kept and a portion is missing. V and J calls and clone size are as listed in that table; D and trimming were resolved from the DNA. The sample consists of roughly 190,000 clones, roughly 94% of them appearing once. The chain couples TRBV5-1 to TRBJ2-5; D perhaps matches TRBD2 (5 bases). This TCR was sampled from a man aged 30 to 39 with COVID-19, enrolled during active disease. Sequencing used peripheral blood. As DNA, the CDR3 is TGCGCCAGCAGCTTGGCCGGGATCCAAGAGACCCAGTACTTC. This codes for CASSLAGIQETQYF.